Each of the 5 T cell receptor beta chains below was sequenced from the same sample in a study of cytomegalovirus exposure and HLA in healthy donors. Use of 60 Vbeta and 13 Jbeta primers characterized the PCR. Clones were read by immunoSEQ multiplex PCR, and TCRdb kept only the in-frame ones, dropping some. Here the sample spans about 100,000 clones, around 77% being singletons. The sequencing sample was made of PBMCs. These receptors were collected from a man aged 45-65 years in good health and CMV-seropositive.

This clone was seen a handful of times. The CDR3, as DNA: TGTGCCAGCACTTCCGGGACTAGGTTCAATGAGCAGTTCTTC. This sequence encodes CASTSGTRFNEQFF. This rearrangement joins TRBV7-2 to TRBJ2-1, with 8 positions matching TRBD2. Germline V lookup: CDR1 SGHTA, CDR2 FQGNSA. This CDR3 region has 14 residues. Trimming cost V 7 bases and J 6 bases; bases outside gene matches: 8. Complete variable domain (other parts from reference TRBV7-2 and TRBJ2-1): GAGVSQSPSNKVTEKGKDVELRCDPISGHTALYWYRQSLGQGLEFLIYFQGNSAPDKSGLPSDRFSAERTGGSVSTLTIQRTQQEDSAVYLCASTSGTRFNEQFFGPGTRLTVL.

V gene TRBV10-3 combines with J gene TRBJ2-1, with D possibly matching TRBD2 (5 bases). Trimming removed 8 bases at V and 4 bases at J, with 15 bases between. CDR3 length: 14 amino acids. CDR1 ENHRY and CDR2 SYGVKD come from the germline V gene. The CDR3 here is CAIQNRWEYNEQFF. CDR3 DNA: TGTGCCATCCAAAACCGATGGGAGTACAATGAGCAGTTCTTC.

This clone was picked up a small number of times. The CDR3, as DNA: TGTGCCAGCTCACCACACTTGGCGGGGACAGGGGGCAGCGAGCAGTACTTC. Translating it yields CASSPHLAGTGGSEQYF. This chain uses TRBV18 with TRBJ2-7, with 12 bases matching TRBD1. The CDR3 spans 17 residues. Germline V lookup: CDR1 KGHSH, CDR2 LQKENI. V gave up 1 base and J gave up 6 bases; unmatched junction bases: 10.

This clone was observed once. The V gene is TRBV7-2, the J gene TRBJ2-1, with 10 bases matching TRBD2. This CDR3 is built from 17 residues. The trim removed 4 bases at V and 4 bases at J, leaving 10 bases unmatched. Germline CDR1 SGHTA, CDR2 FQGNSA. Here the CDR3 reads CASSSFTASGGYNEQFF. Here the CDR3 DNA reads TGTGCCAGCAGCTCCTTTACGGCTAGCGGGGGTTACAATGAGCAGTTCTTC.

The V gene is TRBV2, the J gene TRBJ2-2; D ambiguous. Trimming shortened V by 4 bases and J by 5 bases, and 8 bases separated the two germline ends. This CDR3 comprises 13 residues. Germline values: CDR1 SNHLY, CDR2 FYNNEI. The CDR3 coding sequence is TGTGCCAGCAGTGCTAGTAATACCGGGGAGCTGTTTTTT. Translating it yields CASSASNTGELFF.